This is a list of T cell receptor beta chains from one sample in a study of shared clonotypes between healthy human individuals. The assay was immunoSEQ multiplex PCR, and TCRdb's table has in-frame clones only and misses some. The sample lists millions of clones, around nine tenths occurring once. Specimen: naive CD4+ T cells sorted from blood. The receptors shown here come from a man aged 18 to 29 in good health. Each CDR3 is given with its conserved first and last residue. D genes are given only for firm matches. Expanded clones are given a class, and other clones once, few, many or no size at all.

clone size: -; J gene: TRBJ1-2; CDR3 length: 13; V gene: TRBV14; D gene: -; CDR3 protein: CASSLSSNYGYTF; CDR3 DNA: TGTGCCAGCAGCCTCAGCTCAAACTATGGCTACACCTTC
clone size: -; J gene: TRBJ1-6; CDR3 length: 14; V gene: TRBV6-5; D gene: -; CDR3 protein: CASSYVGPHSPLHF; CDR3 DNA: TGTGCCAGCAGTTACGTGGGACCCCATTCACCCCTCCACTTT
clone size: -; J gene: TRBJ2-1; CDR3 length: 15; V gene: TRBV6-1; D gene: TRBD1; CDR3 protein: CASLEDRVSYNEQFF; CDR3 DNA: TGTGCCAGCCTAGAGGACAGGGTTTCCTACAATGAGCAGTTCTTC
clone size: -; J gene: TRBJ1-2; CDR3 length: 15; V gene: TRBV5-1; D gene: -; CDR3 protein: CASSLVGTVNYGYTF; CDR3 DNA: TGCGCCAGCAGCTTGGTGGGGACGGTGAACTATGGCTACACCTTC
clone size: -; J gene: TRBJ1-4; CDR3 length: 15; V gene: TRBV7-9; D gene: TRBD1; CDR3 protein: CASSTRQGQGEKLFF; CDR3 DNA: TGTGCCAGCAGCACCCGACAGGGGCAAGGTGAAAAACTGTTTTTT
clone size: -; J gene: TRBJ2-2; CDR3 length: 14; V gene: TRBV30; D gene: TRBD2; CDR3 protein: CAWRGLPYTGELFF; CDR3 DNA: TGTGCCTGGAGGGGACTACCGTACACCGGGGAGCTGTTTTTT
clone size: -; J gene: TRBJ2-7; CDR3 length: 15; V gene: TRBV2; D gene: TRBD2; CDR3 protein: CASRSSGLAAYEQYF; CDR3 DNA: TGTGCCTCTCGCAGTTCGGGACTAGCGGCCTACGAGCAGTACTTC
clone size: -; J gene: TRBJ2-5; CDR3 length: 14; V gene: TRBV2; D gene: -; CDR3 protein: CASSDGRALETQYF; CDR3 DNA: TGTGCCAGCAGTGACGGGCGGGCACTAGAGACCCAGTACTTC
clone size: -; J gene: TRBJ2-7; CDR3 length: 15; V gene: TRBV11-2; D gene: -; CDR3 protein: CASSLDLTTAYEQYF; CDR3 DNA: TGTGCCAGCAGCTTAGATCTGACGACGGCCTACGAGCAGTACTTC
clone size: -; J gene: TRBJ2-7; CDR3 length: 14; V gene: TRBV19; D gene: -; CDR3 protein: CASSPTVGPYEQYF; CDR3 DNA: TGTGCCAGTAGCCCGACCGTTGGGCCCTACGAGCAGTACTTC
clone size: -; J gene: TRBJ2-7; CDR3 length: 14; V gene: TRBV28; D gene: TRBD1; CDR3 protein: CASGSPGTAYEQYF; CDR3 DNA: TGTGCCAGCGGATCGCCCGGGACAGCCTACGAGCAGTACTTC
clone size: -; J gene: TRBJ2-2; CDR3 length: 12; V gene: TRBV5-1; D gene: -; CDR3 protein: CASSPTVGELFF; CDR3 DNA: TGCGCCAGCAGCCCGACAGTCGGGGAGCTGTTTTTT
clone size: -; J gene: TRBJ2-7; CDR3 length: 15; V gene: TRBV6-1; D gene: -; CDR3 protein: CASTYAQGNSYEQYF; CDR3 DNA: TGTGCCAGCACCTACGCACAGGGAAACTCCTACGAGCAGTACTTC
clone size: -; J gene: TRBJ2-1; CDR3 length: 13; V gene: TRBV19; D gene: -; CDR3 protein: CASSTLRGNEQFF; CDR3 DNA: TGTGCCAGTAGTACTTTGAGGGGGAATGAGCAGTTCTTC
clone size: -; J gene: TRBJ1-5; CDR3 length: 14; V gene: TRBV19; D gene: -; CDR3 protein: CASSIGIRNQPQHF; CDR3 DNA: TGTGCCAGTAGTATCGGCATCCGCAATCAGCCCCAGCATTTT
clone size: once; J gene: TRBJ2-7; CDR3 length: 15; V gene: TRBV7-9; D gene: TRBD1; CDR3 protein: CASSLAGTGGGEQYF; CDR3 DNA: TGTGCCAGCAGCCTTGCCGGGACAGGGGGCGGGGAGCAGTACTTC
clone size: -; J gene: TRBJ2-3; CDR3 length: 12; V gene: TRBV29-1; D gene: -; CDR3 protein: CSVAPSVDTQYF; CDR3 DNA: TGCAGCGTCGCCCCTTCCGTAGATACGCAGTATTTT
clone size: -; J gene: TRBJ1-3; CDR3 length: 15; V gene: TRBV5-1; D gene: -; CDR3 protein: CASSSYGAPGNTIYF; CDR3 DNA: TGCGCCAGCAGCTCCTACGGGGCGCCTGGAAACACCATATATTTT
clone size: -; J gene: TRBJ2-1; CDR3 length: 14; V gene: TRBV5-6; D gene: -; CDR3 protein: CASSSTGLYNEQFF; CDR3 DNA: TGTGCCAGCAGCTCAACAGGGTTGTACAATGAGCAGTTCTTC
clone size: once; J gene: TRBJ2-3; CDR3 length: 14; V gene: TRBV19; D gene: -; CDR3 protein: CASRETGGTDTQYF; CDR3 DNA: TGTGCCAGCCGAGAGACCGGCGGCACAGATACGCAGTATTTT
clone size: -; J gene: TRBJ1-4; CDR3 length: 13; V gene: TRBV2; D gene: -; CDR3 protein: CASSEGGYEKLFF; CDR3 DNA: TGTGCCAGCAGTGAGGGAGGGTACGAAAAACTGTTTTTT
clone size: -; J gene: TRBJ2-3; CDR3 length: 15; V gene: TRBV5-1; D gene: -; CDR3 protein: CASSLDGRFTDTQYF; CDR3 DNA: TGCGCCAGCAGCTTGGATGGGAGGTTCACAGATACGCAGTATTTT
clone size: -; J gene: TRBJ1-1; CDR3 length: 13; V gene: TRBV2; D gene: TRBD1; CDR3 protein: CASSRQGAYEAFF; CDR3 DNA: TGTGCCAGCAGTAGACAGGGGGCGTATGAAGCTTTCTTT
clone size: -; J gene: TRBJ2-3; CDR3 length: 14; V gene: TRBV5-8; D gene: -; CDR3 protein: CASSLAGGTDTQYF; CDR3 DNA: TGTGCCAGCAGCTTGGCGGGGGGCACAGATACGCAGTATTTT
clone size: -; J gene: TRBJ2-3; CDR3 length: 14; V gene: TRBV5-1; D gene: -; CDR3 protein: CASSLGQSTDTQYF; CDR3 DNA: TGCGCCAGCAGCTTAGGCCAGTCCACAGATACGCAGTATTTT
clone size: -; J gene: TRBJ1-2; CDR3 length: 16; V gene: TRBV9; D gene: -; CDR3 protein: CASSVGGVLGDGGYTF; CDR3 DNA: TGTGCCAGCAGCGTAGGAGGCGTGTTAGGGGATGGTGGCTACACCTTC
clone size: -; J gene: TRBJ1-2; CDR3 length: 13; V gene: TRBV27; D gene: -; CDR3 protein: CASSLTGYYGYTF; CDR3 DNA: TGTGCCAGCAGTTTGACAGGATACTATGGCTACACCTTC
clone size: -; J gene: TRBJ2-1; CDR3 length: 17; V gene: TRBV7-2; D gene: TRBD2; CDR3 protein: CASSLGGASGSYNEQFF; CDR3 DNA: TGTGCCAGCAGCTTAGGGGGGGCTAGCGGGTCCTACAATGAGCAGTTCTTC
clone size: -; J gene: TRBJ2-7; CDR3 length: 13; V gene: TRBV7-9; D gene: -; CDR3 protein: CASSSTSTGEQYF; CDR3 DNA: TGTGCCAGCAGCTCTACATCCACTGGGGAGCAGTACTTC
clone size: -; J gene: TRBJ2-1; CDR3 length: 16; V gene: TRBV5-8; D gene: -; CDR3 protein: CASSLEGGFDHNEQFF; CDR3 DNA: TGTGCCAGCAGCTTGGAGGGGGGTTTTGACCACAATGAGCAGTTCTTC
clone size: -; J gene: TRBJ1-2; CDR3 length: 15; V gene: TRBV7-2; D gene: TRBD1; CDR3 protein: CASSLGDRANYGYTF; CDR3 DNA: TGTGCCAGCAGCTTAGGGGACAGGGCGAACTATGGCTACACCTTC
clone size: -; J gene: TRBJ1-1; CDR3 length: 19; V gene: TRBV18; D gene: TRBD1; CDR3 protein: CASSPPNAGTGRGNTEAFF; CDR3 DNA: TGTGCCAGCTCACCACCGAACGCCGGGACAGGGCGAGGCAACACTGAAGCTTTCTTT
clone size: -; J gene: TRBJ1-5; CDR3 length: 16; V gene: TRBV18; D gene: -; CDR3 protein: CASSATPGVSNQPQHF; CDR3 DNA: TGTGCCAGCTCAGCTACGCCAGGGGTAAGCAATCAGCCCCAGCATTTT
clone size: -; J gene: TRBJ1-6; CDR3 length: 16; V gene: TRBV5-1; D gene: -; CDR3 protein: CASRSGHKGDISPLHF; CDR3 DNA: TGCGCCAGCCGATCAGGGCACAAGGGGGATATCTCACCCCTCCACTTT
clone size: -; J gene: TRBJ2-7; CDR3 length: 14; V gene: TRBV5-1; D gene: TRBD2; CDR3 protein: CASSSASGGYEQYF; CDR3 DNA: TGCGCCAGCAGCTCGGCTAGCGGGGGGTACGAGCAGTACTTC
clone size: -; J gene: TRBJ1-3; CDR3 length: 14; V gene: TRBV5-4; D gene: -; CDR3 protein: CASSPRDYGNTIYF; CDR3 DNA: TGTGCCAGCAGCCCCAGGGATTATGGAAACACCATATATTTT
clone size: -; J gene: TRBJ1-2; CDR3 length: 18; V gene: TRBV28; D gene: TRBD1; CDR3 protein: CASSLRGGPGQAGYGYTF; CDR3 DNA: TGTGCCAGCAGTTTAAGAGGGGGACCGGGACAGGCGGGGTATGGCTACACCTTC
clone size: -; J gene: TRBJ1-1; CDR3 length: 13; V gene: TRBV30; D gene: -; CDR3 protein: CAWTGLRNTEAFF; CDR3 DNA: TGTGCCTGGACAGGGCTAAGGAACACTGAAGCTTTCTTT
clone size: -; J gene: TRBJ1-6; CDR3 length: 15; V gene: TRBV6-5; D gene: -; CDR3 protein: CASRTGPLVNSPLHF; CDR3 DNA: TGTGCCAGCAGAACCGGGCCGCTAGTTAATTCACCCCTCCACTTT
clone size: -; J gene: TRBJ2-3; CDR3 length: 18; V gene: TRBV12-2; D gene: -; CDR3 protein: CASRPRDRSDKGTDTQYF; CDR3 DNA: TGTGCAAGTCGCCCACGTGATCGGTCGGATAAGGGCACAGATACGCAGTATTTT
clone size: once; J gene: TRBJ1-6; CDR3 length: 14; V gene: TRBV6-1; D gene: -; CDR3 protein: CASSGTTYNSPLHF; CDR3 DNA: TGTGCCAGCAGTGGGACGACCTATAATTCACCCCTCCACTTT
clone size: -; J gene: TRBJ2-5; CDR3 length: 12; V gene: TRBV5-1; D gene: -; CDR3 protein: CASSRGKETQYF; CDR3 DNA: TGCGCCAGCAGTCGGGGGAAGGAGACCCAGTACTTC
clone size: -; J gene: TRBJ2-7; CDR3 length: 15; V gene: TRBV5-6; D gene: TRBD2; CDR3 protein: CASTSFGTKSYEQYF; CDR3 DNA: TGTGCCAGCACAAGCTTCGGGACTAAAAGCTACGAGCAGTACTTC
clone size: -; J gene: TRBJ2-2; CDR3 length: 14; V gene: TRBV11-2; D gene: -; CDR3 protein: CASSRRGNTGELFF; CDR3 DNA: TGTGCCAGCAGCCGTAGGGGGAACACCGGGGAGCTGTTTTTT
clone size: -; J gene: TRBJ2-7; CDR3 length: 12; V gene: TRBV7-2; D gene: -; CDR3 protein: CASSLNLYEQYF; CDR3 DNA: TGTGCCAGCAGCTTAAACCTCTACGAGCAGTACTTC